This TCR beta chain was observed in a study of post-analysis software for immune sequencing data (dated by TCRdb to the mid-2010s). Study-wide context: Recorded disease courses included relapsing-remitting, secondary progressive and progressive-relapsing multiple sclerosis, with some patients lacking subtype annotation. The patient repertoires were set against around ten previously published healthy control repertoires from donors whose ages ranged from roughly 6 to 25 years. A subset of samples was prepared in parallel using single-end sample barcoding, then pooled and co-amplified after Illumina adapter ligation. Results and caveats for the whole study, not just this receptor: Direct clustering with F measure revealed strong co-clustering of samples prepared in the same batch, which led to a batch-effect correction. Roughly 5 TRBV segments, including TRBV5-6, TRBV5-1 and TRBV20-1, were significantly more frequent in patients than controls. The control group was slightly older than the multiple sclerosis patient group. Compared with controls, multiple sclerosis patients had significantly lower normalized Chao1 diversity, a finding suggesting substantial peripheral T-cell clonal expansion.

This clonotype came up a few times. Its binding antigen is unknown. No much larger clonotype is one base removed from it; base qualities were not supplied. TCR beta repertoires were profiled from peripheral blood of roughly 13 young patients with multiple sclerosis to demonstrate the VDJtools post-analysis software. The multiple sclerosis patients were children and adolescents ranging in age from 6 to 15 years. The CDR3 numbers 16 residues from cysteine through phenylalanine. The CDR3 DNA has 48 bases and is translated from base 1. The germline V gene sets CDR1 to KGHDR and CDR2 to SFDVKD. Here V drops 4 bases and J drops 3 bases, and the junction holds 10 bases not matched to any gene. Library prep was done by PCR. Sequencing was carried out with an Illumina HiSeq 2500. To reduce PCR and sequencing biases, unique molecular identifiers were built into the TCR beta cDNA libraries. Every 1 to 10 million input T cells yielded 500,000 or so cDNA molecules, meaning each molecule approximated one T cell. The same protocol used for the earlier healthy control dataset was applied to prepare and sequence the patient libraries. Within a given batch, samples were prepared together, multiplexed and sequenced on the same HiSeq lane. As for how the authors treated the data: MIGEC was used to process the raw barcoded reads, and molecular identifier groups with only a single read were discarded before consensus assembly and CDR3 extraction. VDJtools was used for post-analysis of the clonotype tables, and diversity was normalized by down-sampling every dataset to the size of the smallest sample. In repertoire overlap clustering, CDR3 amino acid sequences, but not nucleotide sequences, were matched to correct batch-related cross-sample contamination. In TCRdb, the public reads were trimmed at Q25 with fastp and aligned with MiXCR, with productive beta chains retained. Each record represents a unique CDR3 protein, reported with the most common genes and DNA among its rows. The V and J calls and clone size are TCRdb's, not the authors'. Here the sample has about 460,000 distinct CDR3 sequences; under 55% occur a single time. The ten most abundant clones make up over 10% of the sample.

The source is a girl aged 5 to 17 with multiple sclerosis. Sequencing input: blood. The rearrangement joined TRBV24-1 to TRBJ1-2; 7 middle bases align to TRBD1. The bases read TGTGCCACCAGTGACCCTGGACAGGAATACCACTATGGCTACACCTTC. Its protein reads: CATSDPGQEYHYGYTF.